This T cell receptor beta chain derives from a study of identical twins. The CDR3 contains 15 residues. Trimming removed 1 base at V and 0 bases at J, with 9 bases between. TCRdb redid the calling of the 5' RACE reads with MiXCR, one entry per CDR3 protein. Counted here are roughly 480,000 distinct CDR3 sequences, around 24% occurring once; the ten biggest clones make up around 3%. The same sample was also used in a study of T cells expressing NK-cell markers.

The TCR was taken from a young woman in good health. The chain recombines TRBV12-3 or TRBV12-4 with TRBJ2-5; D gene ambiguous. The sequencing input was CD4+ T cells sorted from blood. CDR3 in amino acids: CASSLGPLYQETQYF. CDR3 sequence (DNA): TGTGCCAGCAGTTTAGGGCCTTTGTACCAAGAGACCCAGTACTTC.